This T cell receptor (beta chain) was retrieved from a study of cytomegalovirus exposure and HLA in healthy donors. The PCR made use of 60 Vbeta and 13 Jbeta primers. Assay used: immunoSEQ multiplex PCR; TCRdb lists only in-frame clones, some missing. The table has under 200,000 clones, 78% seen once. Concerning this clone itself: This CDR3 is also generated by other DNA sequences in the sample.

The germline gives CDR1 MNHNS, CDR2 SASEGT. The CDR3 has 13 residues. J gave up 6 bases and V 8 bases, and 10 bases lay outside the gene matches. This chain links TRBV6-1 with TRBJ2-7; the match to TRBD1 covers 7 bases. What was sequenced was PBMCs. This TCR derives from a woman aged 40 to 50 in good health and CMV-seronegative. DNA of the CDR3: TGTGCCAGCGTACAGGGGCTTCAGAGCGAGCAGTACTTC. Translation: CASVQGLQSEQYF.